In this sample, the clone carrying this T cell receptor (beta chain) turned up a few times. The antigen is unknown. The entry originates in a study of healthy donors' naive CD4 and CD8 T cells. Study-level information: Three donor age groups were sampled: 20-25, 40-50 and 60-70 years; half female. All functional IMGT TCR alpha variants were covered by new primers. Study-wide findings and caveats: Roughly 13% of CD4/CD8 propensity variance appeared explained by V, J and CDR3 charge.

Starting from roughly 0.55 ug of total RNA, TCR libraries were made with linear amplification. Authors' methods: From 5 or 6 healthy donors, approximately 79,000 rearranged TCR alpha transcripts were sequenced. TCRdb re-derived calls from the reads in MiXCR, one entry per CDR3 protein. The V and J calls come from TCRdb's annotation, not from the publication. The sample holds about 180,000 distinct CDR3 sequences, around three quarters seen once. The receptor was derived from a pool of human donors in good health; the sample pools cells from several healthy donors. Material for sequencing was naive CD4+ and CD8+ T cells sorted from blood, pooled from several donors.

CDR3 amino acids: CATSPTTAGGTDTQYF. CDR3 in DNA: TGTGCCACCAGCCCCACGACGGCGGGAGGAACAGATACGCAGTATTTT. This rearrangement joins TRBV15 to TRBJ2-3; 8 bases match TRBD2. The J segment lost 3 bases and the V segment lost 5 bases, leaving 10 bases of the junction unmatched. The germline gives CDR1 LNHNV, CDR2 YYDKDF (reference sequence). The CDR3 loop spans 16 amino acids.